One sample yielded the 5 T cell receptor beta chains listed below, sequenced in a study of a mutant IDH1 vaccine in newly diagnosed glioma (dated by TCRdb to the early 2020s). The sample's time point label, in plain terms: week 47, end of study. A 20-mer mutant IDH1 peptide at 300 micrograms in Montanide made up each vaccine dose, which was injected subcutaneously together with topical imiquimod. Preparation of the library involved the immunoSEQ multiplex PCR assay. TCRdb took over this immuneACCESS table, retaining in-frame rearrangements with V and J assigned. Such tables are incomplete; in checked studies, under half of the missing clones stem from an unresolved V gene, and the remainder is unexplained. The sample table lists about 56,000 clones, about 71% of them with a count of one. The ten top clones hold 5.3% of the sample. No antigen is known for these receptors. Specimen: PBMCs, collected from a glioma patient whose treatment included an IDH1 peptide vaccine. Receptor source: a middle-aged man with glioma.

The genes are TRBV19 and TRBJ1-5, with TRBD1 identical over 7 bases. The CDR3 runs 14 residues. The germline CDR1 and CDR2 sequences are LNHDA and SQIVND (reference sequence). V gave up 6 bases and J gave up 7 bases; unmatched junction bases: 9. CDR3 amino acids: CASSQGGPGQPQHF. CDR3 coding DNA: TGTGCCAGTAGCCAAGGGGGCCCGGGGCAGCCCCAGCATTTT.

The genes are TRBV5-4 and TRBJ1-5, with D uncertain. The CDR3 totals 13 residues. The V gene lost 4 bases and the J gene lost 6 bases, with 11 bases spanning the gap. Germline V gene lookup returns CDR1 SGHNT and CDR2 YYREEE (reference sequence). CDR3 DNA: TGTGCCAGCAGCCGTGGGTGGGGTCAGCCCCAGCATTTT. Translating it yields CASSRGWGQPQHF.

The V call is TRBV6-1, the J call TRBJ1-2, with 7 bases aligning to TRBD1. This CDR3 spans 13 amino acids. Germline assignment: CDR1 MNHNS and CDR2 SASEGT. Unmatched junction bases numbered 9, after V lost 7 bases and J lost 7 bases. CDR3 in amino acids: CASIQGTVLGYTF. CDR3 in DNA: TGTGCCAGCATCCAGGGGACAGTTCTTGGCTACACCTTC.

The rearrangement uses TRBV29-1 and TRBJ1-2; possibly TRBD1 for D (5 bases). Trimming removed 0 bases at V and 1 base at J, with 12 bases between. The CDR3 sequence is 15 residues long. CDR1 and CDR2 from the germline V gene are SQVTM and ANQGSEA. The CDR3 DNA reads as TGCAGCGTTGAAGACCCAGACAGCATTAACTATGGCTACACCTTC. Translated: CSVEDPDSINYGYTF.

This sequence joins TRBV6-5 and TRBJ2-7; 8 nucleotides line up with TRBD1. CDR1 is MNHEY and CDR2 is SVGAGI in the germline V gene. V was clipped by 0 bases and J by 3 bases; unmatched bases: 4. This CDR3 has 15 amino acids. CDR3 nucleotide sequence: TGTGCCAGCAGTTACTCTCTAGGACAGGGCTACGAGCAGTACTTC. This gives the protein CASSYSLGQGYEQYF.